Below are 24 T cell receptor beta chains sequenced from a single sample in a study of OX40 agonist ivuxolimab in advanced cancers. The protocol was immunoSEQ multiplex PCR, while the TCRdb copy is restricted to in-frame clones and leaves out a portion. The sample consists of 60,000 to 70,000 clones, about four fifths of them appearing once. The sample was CD4+ or CD8+ T cells sorted from blood, taken in a trial of the OX40 agonist ivuxolimab. The receptors originated from an adult with an advanced solid tumor such as melanoma, head and neck, liver or kidney cancer.

This chain joins TRBV12-2 and TRBJ2-7; the D call of TRBD2 is as the table states it, not checked on the DNA. TRBV12-2 corresponds to a pseudogene. The CDR3 covers 11 residues. The CDR3 here is CASRIRDEQYF. In DNA, the CDR3 is TGTGCAAGTCGGATACGGGACGAGCAGTACTTC.

The chain combines TRBV2 with TRBJ2-7; no firm D call. This CDR3 has 13 residues. Trimming stripped 1 base from V and 5 bases from J, with 9 bases between. Germline V CDR1 and CDR2: SNHLY, FYNNEI. Here the CDR3 DNA reads TGTGCCAGCAGTGAAGGAAGGGCCCACGAGCAGTACTTC. Its translation is CASSEGRAHEQYF.

V is TRBV11-3 and J is TRBJ2-7, with D perhaps TRBD2 (6 bases). The CDR3 consists of 13 residues. Germline values: CDR1 SGHNT, CDR2 YENEEA. V shed 1 base and J shed 5 bases, with 9 bases lying between them. DNA for the CDR3: TGTGCCAGCAGCTTAGGGACGGGGGACGAGCAGTACTTC. This codes for CASSLGTGDEQYF.

The V and J genes are TRBV9 and TRBJ2-5, with a tentative D call TRBD1 (5 bases). Trimming left V 4 bases short and J 9 bases short, with 22 bases between. The CDR3 length is 15 residues. Germline assignment: CDR1 SGDLS and CDR2 YYNGEE. This CDR3 reads CASSPQELIQGAQYF. The CDR3 DNA sequence: TGTGCCAGCAGCCCCCAGGAATTGATCCAGGGTGCCCAGTACTTC.

This clone was found once. V gene TRBV7-8 combines with J gene TRBJ1-4, with D maybe TRBD1 (5 bases). Germline loops: CDR1 SGHVS, CDR2 FQNEAQ. The CDR3 contains 15 residues. The V end was cut by 3 bases, the J end by 2 bases, with 10 bases between. CDR3 in DNA: TGTGCCAGCAGCTTCGCATGGGGGACTAATGAAAAACTGTTTTTT. Translated: CASSFAWGTNEKLFF.

The chain carries TRBV9 and TRBJ1-4; D call uncertain. Trimming pared 0 bases from V and 2 bases from J, leaving 8 bases between. Germline V gene lookup returns CDR1 SGDLS and CDR2 YYNGEE. The CDR3 has 15 residues. CDR3 in amino acids: CASSVDGVTNEKLFF. The CDR3 DNA sequence: TGTGCCAGCAGCGTAGATGGGGTCACTAATGAAAAACTGTTTTTT. The entire variable domain, with the rest obtained from reference TRBV9 and TRBJ1-4, is as follows: DSGVTQTPKHLITATGQRVTLRCSPRSGDLSVYWYQQSLDQGLQFLIQYYNGEERAKGNILERFSAQQFPDLHSELNLSSLELGDSALYFCASSVDGVTNEKLFFGSGTQLSVL.

The rearrangement uses TRBV5-1 and TRBJ2-2, with 7 bases fitting TRBD1. Germline-derived CDR1 and CDR2 are SGHRS and YFSETQ. J lost 5 bases, V lost 6 bases, and 16 bases had no gene match. The CDR3 totals 17 residues. As DNA, the CDR3 is TGCGCCAGCACCAAGATACAGGGGACCATAGGAACCGGGGAGCTGTTTTTT. It specifies CASTKIQGTIGTGELFF. Filled out from reference TRBV5-1 and TRBJ2-2, the complete variable domain reads KAGVTQTPRYLIKTRGQQVTLSCSPISGHRSVSWYQQTPGQGLQFLFEYFSETQRNKGNFPGRFSGRQFSNSRSEMNVSTLELGDSALYLCASTKIQGTIGTGELFFGEGSRLTVL.

The table lists this clone with many counts. V is TRBV2 and J is TRBJ1-2; unclear D gene. From germline, CDR1 is SNHLY and CDR2 FYNNEI. V lost 7 bases to trimming and J lost 2 bases, with 5 bases between them. This CDR3 has 11 residues. The CDR3 here is CASNRNYGYTF. CDR3 DNA: TGTGCCAGCAATCGGAACTATGGCTACACCTTC.

The rearrangement links TRBV19 to TRBJ2-5, with no clear D. This CDR3 spans 15 amino acids. Germline V gene data show CDR1 as LNHDA and CDR2 as SQIVND (reference sequence). The V end lost 6 bases, the J end lost 4 bases, and 18 bases lay between the germline ends. The CDR3 nucleotides read TGTGCCAGTAGCTCTGGACGGATCCAACTAGAGACCCAGTACTTC. This encodes CASSSGRIQLETQYF.

This clone occurred once. This chain uses TRBV6-5 with TRBJ1-3, with D possibly matching TRBD1 (5 bases). The V end was cut by 6 bases, the J end by 4 bases, with 16 bases between. Germline V gene data show CDR1 as MNHEY and CDR2 as SVGAGI. This CDR3 is built from 15 residues. The CDR3 is CASRSDAAGGNTIYF. The CDR3 DNA reads TGTGCCAGCAGATCCGACGCTGCAGGGGGAAACACCATATATTTT.

V gene TRBV5-8 combines with J gene TRBJ1-5; 9 bases are shared with TRBD1. Trimming cost V 1 base and J 4 bases; bases outside gene matches: 3. This CDR3 spans 15 amino acids. Germline CDR1 and CDR2: SGHTS and YDEGEE. DNA of the CDR3: TGTGCCAGCAGCTTGCGACAGGGGGGGAATCAGCCCCAGCATTTT. Amino acid sequence: CASSLRQGGNQPQHF.

The rearrangement uses TRBV30 and TRBJ2-2, with 8 bases identical to TRBD1. Germline-derived CDR1 and CDR2 are GTSNPN and SVGIG (reference sequence). After removal of 5 bases from V and 5 bases from J, the junction contained 7 bases not matched to a gene. This CDR3 has 14 residues. CDR3: CAWDRGLGTGELFF. CDR3 DNA sequence: TGTGCCTGGGACAGGGGTTTAGGAACCGGGGAGCTGTTTTTT.

The rearrangement links TRBV5-6 to TRBJ2-7; possible D gene TRBD1, 6 bases. The V end lost 3 bases, the J end lost 3 bases, and 10 bases lay between the germline ends. This CDR3 is 13 amino acids long. Germline V gives CDR1 SGHDT, CDR2 YYEEEE. CDR3 region: CASSYRGGYEQYF. The CDR3 coding sequence is TGTGCCAGCAGCTACCGAGGGGGCTACGAGCAGTACTTC. The full variable domain, completed using reference TRBV5-6 and TRBJ2-7, is DAGVTQSPTHLIKTRGQQVTLRCSPKSGHDTVSWYQQALGQGPQFIFQYYEEEERQRGNFPDRFSGHQFPNYSSELNVNALLLGDSALYLCASSYRGGYEQYFGPGTRLTVT.

This clone appeared a single time. This chain joins TRBV6-1 and TRBJ2-5, with D unclear. Germline lookup yields CDR1 MNHNS and CDR2 SASEGT. There are 12 residues in the CDR3. The ends were cut back, 4 bases at V and 5 bases at J, with 8 bases in the middle. The CDR3 sequence is CASSASWETQYF. In DNA, the CDR3 is TGTGCCAGCAGTGCGAGTTGGGAGACCCAGTACTTC.

The rearrangement uses TRBV9 and TRBJ2-1, with D unresolved. Trimming shortened V by 3 bases and J by 1 base, and 14 bases separated the two germline ends. The CDR3 sequence is 16 residues long. Germline lookup yields CDR1 SGDLS and CDR2 YYNGEE. The CDR3 reads CASSAVYARSYNEQFF. The CDR3 coding sequence is TGTGCCAGCAGCGCAGTTTACGCGCGTTCCTACAATGAGCAGTTCTTC.

This chain connects TRBV6-5 to TRBJ2-7; perhaps TRBD2 as D (5 bases). CDR1 and CDR2 from the germline V gene are MNHEY and SVGAGI. V dropped 2 bases and J dropped 2 bases, with 7 bases sitting between them. The CDR3 extends over 13 amino acids. In DNA, the CDR3 is TGTGCCAGCAGTTACGCCGGGGCCTACGAGCAGTACTTC. Residues: CASSYAGAYEQYF.

The chain recombines TRBV30 with TRBJ2-2; a weak D match, TRBD1 (7 bases). The CDR3 contains 17 residues. Trimming removed 1 base from V and 6 bases from J, with 21 bases in between. The germline V gene has CDR1 GTSNPN and CDR2 SVGIG (reference sequence). DNA for the CDR3: TGTGCCTGGAGTGGATTCAGGGGGGAAGTTTTTCCCGGGGAGCTGTTTTTT. Translating gives CAWSGFRGEVFPGELFF.

A few counts support this clone. The same CDR3 arises from other DNA sequences in this sample as well. The chain joins TRBV5-4 to TRBJ1-1, with D unresolved. The CDR3 consists of 13 residues. The germline gives CDR1 SGHNT, CDR2 YYREEE (reference sequence). The V gene lost 0 bases and the J gene lost 1 base, with 4 bases spanning the gap. The CDR3 reads CASSLEGNTEAFF. The DNA for the CDR3 is TGTGCCAGCAGCTTGGAAGGGAACACTGAAGCTTTCTTT.

The chain has TRBV18 and TRBJ2-5, with D perhaps matching TRBD2 (6 bases). In germline, CDR1 is KGHSH, CDR2 LQKENI. The V and J ends lost 3 bases and 5 bases respectively, with 19 bases between them. The CDR3 has 16 residues. The CDR3: CASSPPNRGEWETQYF. The DNA for the CDR3 is TGTGCCAGCTCACCCCCGAATCGCGGGGAGTGGGAGACCCAGTACTTC.

This clone was seen a handful of times. V usage is TRBV5-8 and J usage is TRBJ2-3; D remains unclear. Per the germline V gene, CDR1 is SGHTS and CDR2 is YDEGEE. This CDR3 comprises 14 residues. V dropped 2 bases and J dropped 0 bases, with 7 bases sitting between them. CDR3 sequence: CASSFEASTDTQYF. Written as DNA, the CDR3 is TGTGCCAGCAGCTTTGAAGCTAGCACAGATACGCAGTATTTT.

This rearrangement joins TRBV13 to TRBJ2-3; 8 nucleotides line up with TRBD1. The CDR3 is 21 amino acids. Germline lookup yields CDR1 PRHDT and CDR2 FYEKMQ (reference sequence). The J segment lost 2 bases and the V segment lost 4 bases, leaving 23 bases of the junction unmatched. CDR3 DNA sequence: TGTGCCAGCAGCTCCCCTGGAGGACAGGGCCCCAAACTTTCAGCCACAGATACGCAGTATTTT. This encodes CASSSPGGQGPKLSATDTQYF.

The genes are TRBV4-1 and TRBJ1-5; D is undetermined. The CDR3 extends over 14 amino acids. Trimming cost V 3 bases and J 3 bases, with 9 bases left between them. Looked up from germline, CDR1 is MGHRA and CDR2 is YSYEKL. The CDR3 loop reads CASSHDGSNQPQHF. In DNA, the CDR3 is TGCGCCAGCAGCCATGACGGTTCCAATCAGCCCCAGCATTTT.

The rearrangement links TRBV18 to TRBJ1-2; TRBD1 might be the D (6 bases). This CDR3 has 14 residues. With 5 bases removed from V and 8 bases from J, the gap between germline ends came to 18 bases. Per the germline V gene, CDR1 is KGHSH and CDR2 is LQKENI. CDR3 nucleotides: TGTGCCAGCTCAACACGAACAGGGAGTGGAGGCTACACCTTC. This sequence encodes CASSTRTGSGGYTF.

The chain couples TRBV9 to TRBJ2-3; a weak D match, TRBD2 (5 bases). CDR3 length equals 16 residues. The germline gives CDR1 SGDLS, CDR2 YYNGEE. V was clipped by 3 bases and J by 0 bases, with 14 bases between them. The chain's CDR3 is CASSAFTGTSTDTQYF. Written as DNA, the CDR3 is TGTGCCAGCAGCGCCTTTACGGGAACTAGCACAGATACGCAGTATTTT.